These 18 T cell receptor beta chains were all obtained from the same sample, sequenced in a study of shared T cell receptors in the human thymus. Profiling relied on immunoSEQ multiplex PCR, and the TCRdb table lists in-frame clones only, not all of them. Of under 700,000 clones in the sample, 75% to 80% are singletons; the top ten hold 0.013%. These records were also assigned to another study, of human thymus T cells.

The sequenced sample was thymocytes. Receptors originate from a boy younger than two with a congenital heart defect.

The genes are TRBV7-2 and TRBJ1-1, with TRBD1 matching 7 bases. The germline V gene encodes CDR1 SGHTA and CDR2 FQGNSA. Germline trimming cut 6 bases from V and 6 bases from J; bases unmatched to any gene: 7. The CDR3 has 13 amino acids. The CDR3 coding sequence is TGTGCCAGCAGGCCGACAGGGCCGGCTGAAGCTTTCTTT. Translation gives CASRPTGPAEAFF.

The chain combines TRBV19 with TRBJ2-1; 10 bases are a match to TRBD2. The germline gives CDR1 LNHDA, CDR2 SQIVND (reference sequence). This CDR3 has 17 residues. V trimming: 5 bases; J trimming: 4 bases; junction bases outside the gene matches: 11. The CDR3: CASSGLAGAPSYNEQFF. The CDR3 DNA reads as TGTGCCAGTAGTGGCCTAGCGGGAGCCCCCTCTTACAATGAGCAGTTCTTC.

J is TRBJ2-7 and V is TRBV28; D is ambiguous. The CDR3 runs 14 residues. Germline CDR1 MDHEN, CDR2 SYDVKM. V lost 6 bases, J lost 5 bases, and 17 bases lay in between. The CDR3 is CASRTYPEADEQYF. CDR3 DNA sequence: TGTGCCAGCAGGACGTATCCAGAGGCCGACGAGCAGTACTTC.

This chain connects TRBV4-2 to TRBJ2-3; unclear D gene. Germline V CDR1 and CDR2: LGHNA, YNFKEQ. The CDR3 extends over 14 amino acids. The V and J ends lost 1 base and 6 bases respectively, with 11 bases between them. The CDR3 sequence is CASSQGYLRDTQYF. The CDR3 DNA follows: TGTGCCAGCAGCCAAGGCTACCTGCGCGATACGCAGTATTTT.

This clone has just a few counts. The rearrangement uses TRBV10-3 and TRBJ2-7; TRBD1 agrees at 9 bases. CDR3 length: 16 amino acids. Unmatched junction bases numbered 10, after V lost 0 bases and J lost 7 bases. CDR1 and CDR2 from the germline V gene are ENHRY and SYGVKD. The CDR3, as DNA: TGTGCCATCAGTGAGTCAGGGGGACAGGGACCAGGAGAGCAGTACTTC. Amino acids: CAISESGGQGPGEQYF.

The chain is built from TRBV5-1 and TRBJ2-1; 8 positions match TRBD2. Germline trimming cut 8 bases from V and 3 bases from J; bases unmatched to any gene: 13. This CDR3 contains 16 residues. CDR1 is SGHRS, CDR2 YFSETQ, per germline. The CDR3 here is CASLPPGGRNYNEQFF. The CDR3 DNA sequence: TGCGCCAGTCTCCCGCCCGGCGGGAGGAACTACAATGAGCAGTTCTTC.

Regarding this clone: The junction departs from the called germline gene at one end, perhaps through a read error. The chain has TRBV30 and TRBJ2-7; D is possibly TRBD1 (6 bases). Germline loops: CDR1 GTSNPN, CDR2 SVGIG (reference sequence). The CDR3 extends over 14 amino acids. The CDR3, as DNA: TGTGCCTGGAGTCGGGTCGCTGCCTACAGGGTCGAAAACTTC. This encodes CAWSRVAAYRVENF.

The gene calls are TRBV25-1 and TRBJ2-1; 12 bases are a match to TRBD2. V trimming: 1 base; J trimming: 8 bases; junction bases outside the gene matches: 6. Germline assignment: CDR1 MGHDK and CDR2 SYGVNS. The CDR3 is made up of 16 amino acids. The CDR3 DNA follows: TGTGCCAGCAGTGAATTGCCTAGCGGGAGGGTCCATGAGCAGTTCTTC. The encoded protein is CASSELPSGRVHEQFF.

The J gene is TRBJ1-3, the V gene TRBV19; no firm D call. Trimming took 0 bases from V and 2 from J, leaving 8 bases between them. CDR1 is LNHDA and CDR2 is SQIVND in the germline V gene (reference sequence). This CDR3 contains 15 residues. CDR3 sequence reads: CASSIDRRTGNTIYF. CDR3 coding DNA: TGTGCCAGTAGTATAGATAGGAGGACTGGAAACACCATATATTTT.

This clone was counted only a few times. The chain recombines TRBV25-1 with TRBJ2-6; TRBD1 is a possible D gene (5 bases). Trimming took off 1 base at V and 1 base at J, with 11 bases between the two ends. Germline loops: CDR1 MGHDK, CDR2 SYGVNS. This CDR3 has 17 amino acids. The CDR3 sequence: CASSESQGRSGANVLTF. CDR3 nucleotide sequence: TGTGCCAGCAGTGAATCGCAGGGTAGGTCTGGGGCCAACGTCCTGACTTTC.

The V gene is TRBV4-1, the J gene TRBJ2-5, with TRBD1 matching 7 bases. Germline V gives CDR1 MGHRA, CDR2 YSYEKL. This CDR3 is built from 14 residues. The V segment lost 1 base and the J segment 1 base; nucleotides outside the gene matches: 0. The CDR3 here is CASSQGDSQETQYF. CDR3 in DNA: TGCGCCAGCAGCCAAGGGGACAGCCAAGAGACCCAGTACTTC.

The chain joins TRBV6-1 to TRBJ2-5; 9 bases match TRBD1. Losses at the gene ends were 11 bases for V and 1 base for J; bases not matched to a gene: 5. CDR1 and CDR2 from the germline V gene are MNHNS and SASEGT. This CDR3 region has 13 residues. The CDR3 protein is CAGDRGAQETQYF. In nucleotides, the CDR3 is TGTGCCGGTGACAGGGGGGCCCAAGAGACCCAGTACTTC.

This clone was observed a handful of times. The chain couples TRBV30 to TRBJ2-2; 9 nucleotides align to TRBD2. V was clipped by 2 bases and J by 7 bases; unmatched bases: 11. The CDR3 is 16 residues long. CDR1 is GTSNPN and CDR2 is SVGIG in the germline V gene (reference sequence). The CDR3 DNA reads as TGTGCCTGGAGTAGTCTAGCGGGACAACGGAGCGGGGAGCTGTTTTTT. Its translation: CAWSSLAGQRSGELFF.

This chain joins TRBV30 and TRBJ1-1; D is undetermined. Germline CDR1 GTSNPN, CDR2 SVGIG (reference sequence). V gave up 4 bases and J gave up 3 bases, with 27 bases separating them. The CDR3 sequence is 18 residues long. The CDR3 DNA is TGTGCCTGGATCCCGGGGAGCCCCCTAGCTGATAGGGACACTGAAGCTTTCTTT. This gives the protein CAWIPGSPLADRDTEAFF.

This clone was counted only a few times. The rearrangement uses TRBV27 and TRBJ2-7, with TRBD2 identical over 7 bases. J gave up 11 bases and V 4 bases, and 11 bases lay outside the gene matches. Germline V gives CDR1 MNHEY, CDR2 SMNVEV (reference sequence). CDR3 size: 13 residues. The CDR3: CASSYMARGLEYF. CDR3 nucleotide sequence: TGTGCCAGCAGTTACATGGCGCGAGGACTAGAGTACTTC.

CDR3 protein: CASSLNLRDRGHEQYF. For the CDR3, the DNA is TGCGCCAGCAGCTTGAACTTGCGGGACAGGGGCCACGAGCAGTACTTC. This sequence joins TRBV5-1 and TRBJ2-7, with TRBD1 matching 10 bases. After removal of 1 base from V and 5 bases from J, the junction contained 9 bases not matched to a gene. The CDR3 spans 16 residues. Germline-derived CDR1 and CDR2 are SGHRS and YFSETQ.

The J gene is TRBJ1-1, the V gene TRBV7-2, with TRBD1 as a possible D gene (6 bases). The germline gives CDR1 SGHTA, CDR2 FQGNSA. The CDR3 length is 16 residues. V dropped 4 bases and J dropped 1 base, with 16 bases sitting between them. The CDR3 DNA sequence: TGTGCCAGCAGCTCCTCAGGGGAGAATGGGAACACTGAAGCTTTCTTT. Protein sequence: CASSSSGENGNTEAFF.

The rearrangement uses TRBV6-1 and TRBJ1-1; 7 bases fit TRBD1. V shed 6 bases, J shed 4 bases, and the junction held 5 bases outside the gene matches. The CDR3 sequence is 13 residues long. Per the germline V gene, CDR1 is MNHNS and CDR2 is SASEGT. The CDR3 is CASSEGAGTEAFF. CDR3 DNA sequence: TGTGCCAGCAGCGAGGGGGCGGGCACTGAAGCTTTCTTT.